A single sample is the source of the 21 T cell receptor beta chains below, sequenced in a study of regulatory dendritic cells for organ transplantation. TCRdb's table, derived via immunoSEQ multiplex PCR, lists solely in-frame clones and lacks some. The table has roughly 11,000 clones, approximately 89% seen once. What these receptors recognize is not known. CFSE-labeled sorted T cells met regulatory or mature dendritic cells for around five days. Sequenced sample: naive CD8+ T cells from blood cultured with dendritic cells. Stated subset: CD45RA+ naive T cells. Source of these receptors: a human donor in good health.

The chain has TRBV11-3 and TRBJ2-7; possible D gene TRBD2, 5 bases. The germline V gene encodes CDR1 SGHNT and CDR2 YENEEA. The CDR3 covers 14 residues. Trimming removed 1 base from V and 2 bases from J, with 9 bases in between. Written as DNA, the CDR3 is TGTGCCAGCAGCTTAGTAAGCGGACCCTACGAGCAGTACTTC. Its translation is CASSLVSGPYEQYF.

The gene calls are TRBV25-1 and TRBJ2-5; TRBD1 agrees at 7 bases. V gave up 4 bases and J gave up 4 bases; unmatched junction bases: 3. This CDR3 contains 13 residues. The germline gives CDR1 MGHDK, CDR2 SYGVNS. CDR3 sequence reads: CASSGWDRETQYF. In DNA form, the CDR3 reads TGTGCCAGCAGTGGTTGGGACAGAGAGACCCAGTACTTC.

As for this clone: A read error may account for a junction end that differs from germline. The gene calls are TRBV19 and TRBJ1-1; D is perhaps TRBD1 (5 bases). Germline CDR1 is LNHDA and CDR2 is SQIVND (reference sequence). This CDR3 has 13 residues. For the CDR3, the DNA is TGTGCCAGTAGGAAGGGGCAGCTACTTGAATCTTTCTTT. Translating it yields CASRKGQLLESFF. Using reference TRBV19 and TRBJ1-1 for the parts outside the CDR3, the full variable domain is DGGITQSPKYLFRKEGQNVTLSCEQNLNHDAMYWYRQDPGQGLRLIYYSQIVNDFQKGDIAEGYSVSREKKESFPLTVTSAQKNPTAFYLCASRKGQLLESFFGQGTRLTVV.

V and J are TRBV23-1 and TRBJ2-1, with TRBD2 matching 10 bases. TRBV23-1 carries the ORF label, with uncertain function. CDR3 length: 19 amino acids. J lost 4 bases, V lost 0 bases, and 12 bases had no gene match. The CDR3 sequence is CASSQSGLAGEEGYNEQFF. The CDR3 DNA reads as TGCGCCAGCAGTCAATCGGGTCTAGCGGGAGAGGAGGGGTACAATGAGCAGTTCTTC.

Only one count was recorded for this clone. The chain uses TRBV9 and TRBJ2-3; no clear D gene. V was clipped by 2 bases and J by 1 base, with 8 bases between them. CDR3 length equals 14 residues. Germline CDR1 and CDR2: SGDLS and YYNGEE. In nucleotides, the CDR3 is TGTGCCAGCAGCGTCGGTGGACGCACAGATACGCAGTATTTT. Amino acids: CASSVGGRTDTQYF.

CDR3 coding DNA: TGTGCCAGCAGTTTTGGGGGTGCGGCCACTGAAGCTTTCTTT. This encodes CASSFGGAATEAFF. The V gene is TRBV27, the J gene TRBJ1-1, with a tentative D call TRBD1 (5 bases). V lost 3 bases, J lost 4 bases, and 12 bases lay in between. The CDR3 is made up of 14 amino acids. Germline loops: CDR1 MNHEY, CDR2 SMNVEV (reference sequence).

The genes are TRBV28 and TRBJ1-1, with no clear D. V lost 6 bases, J lost 4 bases, and 15 bases lay in between. The CDR3 is 14 residues long. Germline assignment: CDR1 MDHEN and CDR2 SYDVKM. The CDR3 DNA sequence: TGTGCCAGCAGCCCTGGGTTGGGGAGCACTGAAGCTTTCTTT. Translation: CASSPGLGSTEAFF.

This sequence joins TRBV7-9 and TRBJ2-1, with D possibly being TRBD2 (6 bases). Germline values: CDR1 SEHNR, CDR2 FQNEAQ (reference sequence). V was shortened by 6 bases and J by 9 bases, with 18 bases between the two germline ends. The CDR3 is 14 amino acids. CDR3 loop: CASRESRAGGEQFF. The CDR3 region has the DNA TGTGCCAGCAGAGAGTCTAGAGCCGGGGGTGAGCAGTTCTTC.

This chain uses TRBV7-9 with TRBJ2-2; possible D gene TRBD2, 6 bases. The germline V gene has CDR1 SEHNR and CDR2 FQNEAQ (reference sequence). V was trimmed by 3 bases and J by 2 bases, leaving 10 bases between them. The CDR3 has 15 residues. As DNA, the CDR3 is TGTGCCAGCAGCTTCGGGGGAGAAAACACCGGGGAGCTGTTTTTT. As protein: CASSFGGENTGELFF.

The chain couples TRBV6-5 to TRBJ1-1; no clear D. V was shortened by 6 bases and J by 2 bases, with 13 bases between the two germline ends. The CDR3 length is 14 residues. Per the germline V gene, CDR1 is MNHEY and CDR2 is SVGAGI. The CDR3 bases are TGTGCCAGCAGCCCGGCTGCTCCCAACACTGAAGCTTTCTTT. Its translation is CASSPAAPNTEAFF.

This sequence joins TRBV4-1 and TRBJ2-7, with D maybe TRBD1 (5 bases). With 1 base removed from V and 5 bases from J, the gap between germline ends came to 9 bases. Germline values: CDR1 MGHRA, CDR2 YSYEKL. CDR3 size: 13 residues. CDR3 protein: CASSQGLGDEQYF. The CDR3 DNA reads TGCGCCAGCAGCCAAGGTTTAGGGGACGAGCAGTACTTC.

Only one count was recorded for this clone. This sequence joins TRBV7-6 and TRBJ2-1; D perhaps matches TRBD2 (6 bases). The germline V gene encodes CDR1 SGHVS and CDR2 FNYEAQ. Trimming left V 1 base short and J 0 bases short, with 16 bases between. The CDR3 runs to 18 residues. CDR3 loop: CASSLVALADLSYNEQFF. The DNA of the CDR3 is TGTGCCAGCAGCTTAGTAGCGTTAGCGGACCTCTCCTACAATGAGCAGTTCTTC.

The rearrangement joins TRBV28 to TRBJ1-2; D remains unclear. Germline V CDR1 and CDR2: MDHEN, SYDVKM. Trimming took 6 bases from V and 3 from J, leaving 20 bases between them. This CDR3 comprises 16 residues. The CDR3 nucleotides read TGTGCCAGCAGAAGTGGTGGCGCAGCCGTCGACTATGGCTACACCTTC. Translated, it gives CASRSGGAAVDYGYTF.

The chain recombines TRBV7-3 with TRBJ2-2; 11 bases fit TRBD2. In germline, CDR1 is SGHTA, CDR2 FQGTGA. The CDR3 covers 17 residues. After removal of 3 bases from V and 7 bases from J, the junction contained 10 bases not matched to a gene. The CDR3 is CASSLVAGGPSNGELFF. The CDR3 coding sequence is TGTGCCAGCAGCTTGGTAGCGGGAGGGCCCTCAAACGGGGAGCTGTTTTTT.

Only a few counts were recorded for this clone. The J gene is TRBJ1-2, the V gene TRBV2, with 7 bases that match TRBD1. The CDR3 extends over 14 amino acids. The junction had 13 bases not matched to a gene; V was cut back by 10 bases and J by 5 bases. CDR1 and CDR2 from the germline V gene are SNHLY and FYNNEI. The chain's CDR3 is CATPQRTGRYGYTF. The DNA of the CDR3 is TGTGCCACCCCACAGCGGACAGGTAGATATGGCTACACCTTC.

The chain is built from TRBV28 and TRBJ2-1, with D unclear. CDR3 length: 13 residues. Looked up from germline, CDR1 is MDHEN and CDR2 is SYDVKM. The V and J ends lost 3 bases and 3 bases respectively, with 6 bases between them. In DNA, the CDR3 is TGTGCCAGCAGTTTTACAGACTACAATGAGCAGTTCTTC. Its protein product is CASSFTDYNEQFF.

CDR3 in DNA: TGTGCCAGCAGCGACGGGACAGGGCGGGTCTACGAGCAGTACTTC. Protein: CASSDGTGRVYEQYF. The chain is built from TRBV2 and TRBJ2-7, with TRBD1 matching over 9 bases. In germline, CDR1 is SNHLY, CDR2 FYNNEI. The V and J ends lost 6 bases and 3 bases, in that order; junction bases with no gene match: 9. The CDR3 sequence is 15 residues long.

V and J are TRBV4-1 and TRBJ2-7; TRBD1 matches 7 bases. Germline values: CDR1 MGHRA, CDR2 YSYEKL. The CDR3 is 18 residues long. The J segment lost 0 bases and the V segment lost 4 bases, leaving 15 bases of the junction unmatched. The CDR3: CASSPLLGSGGSSYEQYF. For the CDR3, the DNA is TGCGCCAGCAGCCCGTTGTTGGGCTCAGGGGGTAGCTCCTACGAGCAGTACTTC.

The chain uses TRBV4-3 and TRBJ2-3, with 10 positions matching TRBD2. This CDR3 comprises 15 residues. After removal of 2 bases from V and 5 bases from J, the junction contained 4 bases not matched to a gene. Per germline, CDR1 LGHNA and CDR2 YSLEER. The CDR3 coding sequence is TGCGCCAGCAGCCAAAGCGGGGGGGCCGTAGATACGCAGTATTTT. This translates into CASSQSGGAVDTQYF.

The chain combines TRBV12-5 with TRBJ2-3; 8 nucleotides agree with TRBD2. Trimming took 0 bases from V and 2 from J; bases not matched to a gene: 1. The CDR3 runs 15 residues. CDR1 is LGHNT and CDR2 is FRNRAP in the germline V gene. The CDR3 coding sequence is TGTGCTAGTGGTTTGGTACTAGCGGCCACAGATACGCAGTATTTT. This codes for CASGLVLAATDTQYF.

The sample holds a few counts of this clone. V and J are TRBV6-1 and TRBJ1-2; D may be TRBD1 (6 bases). V lost 4 bases, J lost 5 bases, and 11 bases lay in between. The CDR3 contains 13 residues. Germline V CDR1 and CDR2: MNHNS, SASEGT. CDR3 region: CASSVNQGYGYTF. The DNA for the CDR3 is TGTGCCAGCAGTGTAAATCAGGGGTATGGCTACACCTTC.